This T cell receptor (beta chain) was obtained from a study of blood T cells in healthy people across ages. PCR was performed a second time for about 7 to 11 cycles using a sample-barcoded 5' primer and a J-beta primer mix. One entry per CDR3 protein results from TCRdb running MiXCR on the 5' RACE reads. The table has approximately 730,000 distinct CDR3 sequences, roughly 50% seen once. The V and J ends lost 2 bases and 0 bases, in that order; junction bases with no gene match: 2. Germline CDR1 SGHRS, CDR2 YFSETQ. The CDR3 runs to 15 residues. The clonotype was recovered from a man at least 80 years old in good health. The V gene is TRBV5-1, the J gene TRBJ1-2; 9 bases line up with TRBD1. Specimen: blood. The CDR3 reads CASSFGTGSNYGYTF. For the CDR3, the DNA is TGCGCCAGCAGCTTTGGGACAGGGTCTAACTATGGCTACACCTTC.